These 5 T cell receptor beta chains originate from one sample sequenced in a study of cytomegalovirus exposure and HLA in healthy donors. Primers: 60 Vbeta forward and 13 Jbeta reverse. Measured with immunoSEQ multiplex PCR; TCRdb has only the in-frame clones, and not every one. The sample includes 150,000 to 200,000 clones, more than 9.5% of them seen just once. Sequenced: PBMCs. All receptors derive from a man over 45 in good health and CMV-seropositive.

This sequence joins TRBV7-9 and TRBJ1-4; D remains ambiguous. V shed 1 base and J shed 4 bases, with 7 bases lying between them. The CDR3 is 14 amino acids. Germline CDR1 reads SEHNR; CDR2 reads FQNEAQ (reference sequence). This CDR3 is CASSLGQINEKLFF. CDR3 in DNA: TGTGCCAGCAGCTTAGGCCAGATTAATGAAAAACTGTTTTTT. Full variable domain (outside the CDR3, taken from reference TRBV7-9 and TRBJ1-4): DTGVSQNPRHKITKRGQNVTFRCDPISEHNRLYWYRQTLGQGPEFLTYFQNEAQLEKSRLLSDRFSAERPKGSFSTLEIQRTEQGDSAMYLCASSLGQINEKLFFGSGTQLSVL.

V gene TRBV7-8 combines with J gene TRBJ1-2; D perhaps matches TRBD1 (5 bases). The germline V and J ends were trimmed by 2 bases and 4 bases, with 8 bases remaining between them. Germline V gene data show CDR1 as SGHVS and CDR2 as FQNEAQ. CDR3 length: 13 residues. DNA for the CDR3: TGTGCCAGCAGCTTATCCGACAGCTATGGCTACACCTTC. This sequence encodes CASSLSDSYGYTF.

CDR3 amino acids: CASSQGGGGTYEQYF. DNA of the CDR3: TGCGCCAGCAGCCAAGGTGGCGGGGGGACCTACGAGCAGTACTTC. The V call is TRBV4-1, the J call TRBJ2-7, with 8 bases fitting TRBD2. The CDR3 is 15 residues long. Per germline, CDR1 MGHRA and CDR2 YSYEKL. The J segment lost 2 bases and the V segment lost 1 base, leaving 4 bases of the junction unmatched.

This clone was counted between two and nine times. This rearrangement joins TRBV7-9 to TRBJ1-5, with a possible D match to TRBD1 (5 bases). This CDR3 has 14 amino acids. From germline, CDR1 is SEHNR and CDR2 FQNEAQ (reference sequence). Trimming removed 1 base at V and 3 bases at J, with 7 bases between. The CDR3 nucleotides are TGTGCCAGCAGCTTAGGGGGGGACAATCAGCCCCAGCATTTT. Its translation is CASSLGGDNQPQHF.

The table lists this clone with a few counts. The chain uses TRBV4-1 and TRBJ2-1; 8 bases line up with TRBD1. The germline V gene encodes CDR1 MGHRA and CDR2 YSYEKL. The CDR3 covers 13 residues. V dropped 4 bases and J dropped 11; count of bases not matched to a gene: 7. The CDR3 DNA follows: TGCGCCAGCAGCCGGGGACAGGATTGGCAGCAGTTCTTC. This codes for CASSRGQDWQQFF.